This T cell receptor beta chain was found in a study of blood T cell repertoires in COVID-19. As for the study in general: Acute and convalescent COVID-19 samples came from the United States, Italy and Spain. Sources were T cells, B-cell-depleted T cells, or PBMCs; the material itself was cDNA or gDNA.

Authors' processing steps: The assay estimated nucleated cells by amplifying reference gene primers. Assay: immunoSEQ multiplex PCR; the TCRdb copy retains only in-frame clones and omits some. The DNA gave D and trimming, while V, J and clone size come from that table. The repertoire has around 75,000 clones, 85% to 90% of them found once; the top ten carry approximately 2.5%. The ends lost 2 bases at V and 5 bases at J; junction bases unmatched: 9. The germline gives CDR1 SGHTA, CDR2 FQGNSA. The CDR3 sequence is 16 residues long. The material sequenced was peripheral blood. The chain joins TRBV7-2 to TRBJ2-5; TRBD2 matches at 9 bases. The sequence derives from a human donor in a cohort sampled during active COVID-19. The CDR3 DNA reads as TGTGCCAGCAGCTTAACTCGCGGGGGGGCCGGGGAGACCCAGTACTTC. Translating it yields CASSLTRGGAGETQYF.